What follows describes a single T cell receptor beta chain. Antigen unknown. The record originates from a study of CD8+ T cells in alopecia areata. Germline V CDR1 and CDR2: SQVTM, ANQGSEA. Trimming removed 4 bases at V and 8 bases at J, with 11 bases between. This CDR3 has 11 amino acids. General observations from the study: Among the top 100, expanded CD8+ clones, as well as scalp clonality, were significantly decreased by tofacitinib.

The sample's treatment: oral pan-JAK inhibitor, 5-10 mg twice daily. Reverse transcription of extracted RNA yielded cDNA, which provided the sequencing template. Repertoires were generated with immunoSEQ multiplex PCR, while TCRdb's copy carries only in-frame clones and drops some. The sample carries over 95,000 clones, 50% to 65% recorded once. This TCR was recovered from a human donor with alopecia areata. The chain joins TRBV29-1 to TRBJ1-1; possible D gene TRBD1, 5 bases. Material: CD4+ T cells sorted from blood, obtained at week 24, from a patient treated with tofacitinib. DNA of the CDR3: TGCAGCGTTGGTAAGGGGACCGAAGCTTTCTTT. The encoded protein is CSVGKGTEAFF.